Following are 20 T cell receptor beta chains from one sample sequenced in a study of vaccination and CD4 T cells after COVID-19. An Oncomine TCR Beta short-read assay was used to sequence the DNA from cultured CD4+ T cells. TCRdb fed the PCR reads into MiXCR, producing one record per CDR3 protein. The data show roughly 15,000 distinct CDR3 sequences, approximately 57% seen once. Their target antigens are unknown. Treatment noted: roughly ten-day PBMC culture with coronavirus spike peptide pools or control peptides (ViraFEST assay). Sequences were obtained from CD4+ T cells from blood, cultured in vitro. The origin of the receptors is a human donor who had recovered from COVID-19.

The CDR3 region is CASSSPLGGHYGYTF. The CDR3 region has the DNA TGTGCCAGCAGCTCACCCCTTGGCGGTCACTATGGCTACACCTTC. This chain uses TRBV5-4 with TRBJ1-2; D not certain. Trimming removed 3 bases at V and 3 bases at J, with 15 bases between. Germline loops: CDR1 SGHNT, CDR2 YYREEE (reference sequence). The CDR3 consists of 15 residues. Full variable domain (outside the CDR3, taken from reference TRBV5-4 and TRBJ1-2): ETGVTQSPTHLIKTRGQQVTLRCSSQSGHNTVSWYQQALGQGPQFIFQYYREEENGRGNFPPRFSGLQFPNYSSELNVNALELDDSALYLCASSSPLGGHYGYTFGSGTRLTVV.

The genes are TRBV27 and TRBJ1-5; D uncertain. CDR1 MNHEY and CDR2 SMNVEV come from the germline V gene (reference sequence). Trimming left V 2 bases short and J 0 bases short, with 5 bases between. This CDR3 is built from 14 residues. CDR3 protein: CASSLGLSNQPQHF. The CDR3 DNA is TGTGCCAGCAGTTTAGGCCTTAGCAATCAGCCCCAGCATTTT.

The DNA of the CDR3 is TGTGCCAGCAGTTTTGCGGAGGGTCAGCCCCAGCATTTT. Translating gives CASSFAEGQPQHF. V and J are TRBV27 and TRBJ1-5; D unresolved. Germline CDR1 reads MNHEY; CDR2 reads SMNVEV (reference sequence). The CDR3 totals 13 residues. With 3 bases removed from V and 6 bases from J, the gap between germline ends came to 9 bases.

CDR3 region: CSARAGVSNTEAFF. Here the CDR3 DNA reads TGCAGTGCTAGAGCTGGGGTCTCGAACACTGAAGCTTTCTTT. The chain employs TRBV20-1 and TRBJ1-1; D unresolved. The CDR3 is 14 amino acids. Germline V CDR1 and CDR2: DFQATT, SNEGSKA (reference sequence). Deletions cut 1 base from V and 1 base from J, with 10 bases between.

A few counts support this clonotype. The CDR3 DNA reads TGTGCCAGTCTATTGGGGGTCAGAAGAACCGGGGAGCTGTTTTTT. It yields the protein CASLLGVRRTGELFF. V usage is TRBV2 and J usage is TRBJ2-2, with D perhaps being TRBD1 or TRBD2 (5 bases each). V was shortened by 9 bases and J by 5 bases, with 19 bases between the two germline ends. This CDR3 spans 15 amino acids. Germline V gene lookup returns CDR1 SNHLY and CDR2 FYNNEI.

The chain uses TRBV6-5 and TRBJ1-2; D is ambiguous. Per germline, CDR1 MNHEY and CDR2 SVGAGI. The CDR3 has 14 amino acids. The V end lost 2 bases, the J end lost 4 bases, and 11 bases lay between the germline ends. The CDR3 here is CASSYTSGVYGYTF. DNA of the CDR3: TGTGCCAGCAGTTACACGTCCGGAGTCTATGGCTACACCTTC.

This rearrangement joins TRBV19 to TRBJ2-3; 9 bases are a match to TRBD1. The CDR3 has 14 amino acids. The V gene's germline CDR1 is LNHDA and CDR2 SQIVND (reference sequence). The V and J ends lost 9 bases and 3 bases, in that order; junction bases with no gene match: 7. The CDR3 coding sequence is TGTGCCAGCTCGGACAGGGGAAGGACAGATACGCAGTATTTT. Amino acids: CASSDRGRTDTQYF. Full variable domain (outside the CDR3, taken from reference TRBV19 and TRBJ2-3): DGGITQSPKYLFRKEGQNVTLSCEQNLNHDAMYWYRQDPGQGLRLIYYSQIVNDFQKGDIAEGYSVSREKKESFPLTVTSAQKNPTAFYLCASSDRGRTDTQYFGPGTRLTVL.

The chain couples TRBV20-1 to TRBJ1-3; 7 positions agree with TRBD1. With V trimmed by 6 bases and J by 1 base, 6 bases remained unmatched. From germline, CDR1 is DFQATT and CDR2 SNEGSKA (reference sequence). CDR3 length equals 14 residues. CDR3 amino acids: CSAPRQGSGNTIYF. The CDR3 DNA is TGCAGTGCCCCGCGACAGGGATCTGGAAACACCATATATTTT.

A single count supports this clonotype. The rearrangement joins TRBV19 to TRBJ1-1; 7 bases map to TRBD1. This CDR3 region has 14 residues. Trimming took 6 bases from V and 0 from J; bases not matched to a gene: 4. CDR1 and CDR2 from the germline V gene are LNHDA and SQIVND (reference sequence). CDR3 protein: CASRRGQVNTEAFF. CDR3 sequence (DNA): TGTGCCAGTAGGAGGGGGCAGGTGAACACTGAAGCTTTCTTT.

V gene TRBV20-1 combines with J gene TRBJ2-2; 7 nucleotides agree with TRBD2. The ends lost 6 bases at V and 6 bases at J; junction bases unmatched: 10. CDR3 size: 14 residues. Germline-derived CDR1 and CDR2 are DFQATT and SNEGSKA (reference sequence). CDR3 protein: CSARLQSGAGELFF. CDR3 nucleotides: TGCAGTGCCCGCCTACAGAGCGGGGCCGGGGAGCTGTTTTTT.

V and J are TRBV7-9 and TRBJ2-2; D gene unclear. The V end was cut by 1 base, the J end by 2 bases, with 5 bases between. CDR3 length: 14 residues. Per germline, CDR1 SEHNR and CDR2 FQNEAQ (reference sequence). The CDR3 coding sequence is TGTGCCAGCAGCTTAGACGGCAACACCGGGGAGCTGTTTTTT. This encodes CASSLDGNTGELFF.

This clonotype was found a few times. The CDR3 loop reads CASTGTGIYEQYF. In DNA, the CDR3 is TGTGCCAGCACCGGGACAGGGATCTACGAGCAGTACTTC. The chain couples TRBV2 to TRBJ2-7; 9 bases match TRBD1. The CDR3 is 13 amino acids. Per germline, CDR1 SNHLY and CDR2 FYNNEI. The V gene end was trimmed by 7 bases and the J gene end by 3 bases; junction bases not matched to a gene: 4.

The chain links TRBV10-3 to TRBJ1-1; 9 bases are shared with TRBD1. Germline V CDR1 and CDR2: ENHRY, SYGVKD. V lost 6 bases and J lost 6; bases outside the gene matches: 8. The CDR3 runs to 14 residues. CDR3 loop: CAIRTTGGEPEAFF. The DNA for the CDR3 is TGTGCCATCAGGACGACAGGGGGAGAACCTGAAGCTTTCTTT.

The rearrangement joins TRBV6-1 to TRBJ2-7, with D unresolved. The V end lost 6 bases, the J end lost 4 bases, and 4 bases lay between the germline ends. The CDR3 has 10 residues. Germline V CDR1 and CDR2: MNHNS, SASEGT. CDR3 bases: TGTGCCAGCAGCCAATACGAGCAGTACTTC. Encoded protein: CASSQYEQYF.

This clonotype has more than one count but fewer than ten. The chain couples TRBV20-1 to TRBJ1-5, with D hard to call. The CDR3 totals 14 residues. V shed 6 bases and J shed 0 bases, with 12 bases lying between them. From germline, CDR1 is DFQATT and CDR2 SNEGSKA (reference sequence). The CDR3 nucleotides read TGCAGTGCGCCGGGAGCCCCTAGCAATCAGCCCCAGCATTTT. Translation: CSAPGAPSNQPQHF.

The chain is built from TRBV2 and TRBJ1-4, with D uncertain. Germline V lookup: CDR1 SNHLY, CDR2 FYNNEI. CDR3 size: 13 residues. V gave up 0 bases and J gave up 14 bases, with 13 bases separating them. The CDR3 DNA reads as TGTGCCAGCAGTGAAGCGCCAGGTTGGGCGCTGTTTTTT. Protein sequence: CASSEAPGWALFF.

V usage is TRBV18 and J usage is TRBJ1-6; 9 bases align to TRBD1. The CDR3 runs 14 residues. CDR1 is KGHSH and CDR2 is LQKENI in the germline V gene. J was trimmed by 14 bases and V by 3 bases; bases with no gene match: 8. CDR3 sequence (DNA): TGTGCCAGCTCACCGGGGACAGGGATTCAGTCCCTCCACTTT. This gives the protein CASSPGTGIQSLHF.

The CDR3 is CASSGGATSNQPQHF. The DNA for the CDR3 is TGTGCCAGCAGTGGGGGGGCGACTAGCAATCAGCCCCAGCATTTT. The chain joins TRBV2 to TRBJ1-5, with D maybe TRBD1 (6 bases). CDR3 length: 15 amino acids. Germline V gene data show CDR1 as SNHLY and CDR2 as FYNNEI. Trimming removed 4 bases from V and 0 bases from J, with 10 bases in between.

This clonotype was counted between two and nine times. The chain links TRBV7-3 to TRBJ2-5; D could derive from TRBD1 or TRBD2 (6 bases each). Trimming left V 0 bases short and J 5 bases short, with 10 bases between. This CDR3 spans 14 amino acids. Germline V lookup: CDR1 SGHTA, CDR2 FQGTGA. The CDR3 DNA reads TGTGCCAGCAGCTTAACGGGGGGCCAGGAGACCCAGTACTTC. It is translated as CASSLTGGQETQYF.

This clonotype was detected a few times. The chain carries TRBV2 and TRBJ1-1, with D possibly TRBD1 on 6 matching bases. The V gene's germline CDR1 is SNHLY and CDR2 FYNNEI. The CDR3 loop spans 14 amino acids. The V end lost 6 bases, the J end lost 4 bases, and 15 bases lay between the germline ends. CDR3 coding DNA: TGTGCCAGCAGAGCGGACAGTACGGGCACTGAAGCTTTCTTT. Its protein is CASRADSTGTEAFF.